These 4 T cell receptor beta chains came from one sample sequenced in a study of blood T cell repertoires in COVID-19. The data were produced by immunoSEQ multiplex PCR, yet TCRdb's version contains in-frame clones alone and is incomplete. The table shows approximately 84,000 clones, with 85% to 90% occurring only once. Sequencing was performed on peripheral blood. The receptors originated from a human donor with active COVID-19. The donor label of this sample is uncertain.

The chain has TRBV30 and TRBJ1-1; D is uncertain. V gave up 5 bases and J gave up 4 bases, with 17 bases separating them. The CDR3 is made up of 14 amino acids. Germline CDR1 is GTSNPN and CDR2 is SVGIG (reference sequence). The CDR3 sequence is CAWARWTGVTEAFF. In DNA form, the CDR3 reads TGTGCCTGGGCCCGTTGGACGGGAGTCACTGAAGCTTTCTTT.

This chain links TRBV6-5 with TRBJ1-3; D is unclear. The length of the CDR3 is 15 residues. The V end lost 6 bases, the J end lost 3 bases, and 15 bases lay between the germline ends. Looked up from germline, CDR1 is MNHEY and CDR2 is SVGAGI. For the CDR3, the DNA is TGTGCCAGCAGCTACGATACCGGGTATGGAAACACCATATATTTT. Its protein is CASSYDTGYGNTIYF.

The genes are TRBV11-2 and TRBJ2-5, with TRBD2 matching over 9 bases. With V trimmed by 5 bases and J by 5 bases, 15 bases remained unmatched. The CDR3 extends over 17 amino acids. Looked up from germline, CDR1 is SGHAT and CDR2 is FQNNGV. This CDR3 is CASSRGRAGGQWETQYF. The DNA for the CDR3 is TGTGCCAGCAGCCGCGGACGGGCGGGGGGGCAGTGGGAGACCCAGTACTTC.

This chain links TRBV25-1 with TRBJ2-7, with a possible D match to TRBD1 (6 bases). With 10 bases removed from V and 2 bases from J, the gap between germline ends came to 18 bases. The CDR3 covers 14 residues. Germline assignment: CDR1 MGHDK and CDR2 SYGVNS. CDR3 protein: CANCSGTTAYEQYF. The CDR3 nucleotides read TGTGCCAACTGTTCCGGGACAACGGCCTACGAGCAGTACTTC.